A selection of T cell receptor beta chains follows, all from one sample in a study of T-cell reconstitution after alpha-beta-depleted transplantation in children. TCRdb called the PCR reads again in MiXCR, with one record for every CDR3 protein. This sample has 610,000 or so distinct CDR3 sequences, with 27% found just once. This sample comprised PBMCs, obtained before TCRalphabeta/CD19-depleted stem cell transplant. All receptors come from a boy in the first two years of life with Wiskott-Aldrich syndrome, due to receive a stem cell transplant. The CDR3 runs from the conserved cysteine through the conserved F or W. D genes are given only for firm matches. Size tells how often a clone was seen (once, few, many) or the class of an expanded clone, and some rows leave it out.

J	V	length	size	D	CDR3	DNA
TRBJ2-7	TRBV7-9	15	.	TRBD2	CASSLQRERGHEQYF	TGTGCCAGCAGCCTCCAGCGGGAGAGGGGCCACGAGCAGTACTTC
TRBJ1-2	TRBV12-3/TRBV12-4	14	few	.	CASSFLLGARGYTF	TGTGCCAGCAGTTTTTTACTGGGGGCGAGGGGCTACACCTTC
TRBJ2-3	TRBV24-1	15	.	TRBD1	CATSEAGTGTDTQYF	TGTGCCACCAGTGAAGCAGGGACAGGCACAGATACGCAGTATTTT
TRBJ2-1	TRBV20-1	14	.	TRBD2	CSARLPGGPGEQFF	TGCAGTGCTAGATTACCGGGAGGGCCAGGTGAGCAGTTCTTC
TRBJ2-1	TRBV7-2	15	.	TRBD2	CASSPGLAGGLEQFF	TGTGCCAGCAGCCCGGGACTAGCGGGAGGCCTTGAGCAGTTCTTC
TRBJ2-1	TRBV28	17	.	TRBD2	CASSFLGAGGGYNEQFF	TGTGCCAGCAGTTTCCTTGGTGCGGGAGGTGGGTACAATGAGCAGTTCTTC
TRBJ2-3	TRBV27	14	few	TRBD2	CASRTLAGTDTQYF	TGTGCCAGCAGAACGCTAGCGGGCACAGATACGCAGTATTTT
TRBJ2-7	TRBV5-1	15	few	TRBD1	CASSGDSSLSYEQYF	TGCGCCAGCAGCGGGGACAGCTCCCTCTCCTACGAGCAGTACTTC
TRBJ1-1	TRBV20-1	10	once	.	CSAAGTETFF	TGCAGTGCTGCCGGGACCGAAACTTTCTTT
TRBJ2-5	TRBV20-1	13	few	.	CSARRTSQETQYF	TGCAGTGCTCGAAGAACTAGTCAAGAGACCCAGTACTTC
TRBJ2-5	TRBV6-2/TRBV6-3	17	few	.	CASRGRMAGVYLETQYF	TGTGCCAGCCGGGGGCGCATGGCGGGAGTTTATTTGGAGACCCAGTACTTC
TRBJ2-1	TRBV20-1	15	.	.	CSARGGRQSYNEQFF	TGCAGTGCTAGAGGGGGTAGGCAATCCTACAATGAGCAGTTCTTC
TRBJ2-1	TRBV5-1	14	few	.	CASSNTGWYNEQFF	TGCGCCAGCAGTAACACAGGGTGGTACAATGAGCAGTTCTTC
TRBJ2-5	TRBV7-9	15	once	.	CASSLSWAPQETQYF	TGTGCCAGCAGCTTATCCTGGGCCCCCCAAGAGACCCAGTACTTC
TRBJ2-2	TRBV4-1	15	.	.	CASSPQPGLGGELFF	TGCGCCAGCAGCCCCCAACCCGGTTTGGGCGGGGAGCTGTTTTTT
TRBJ2-1	TRBV5-1	18	few	TRBD2	CASSLGTVRDYKSNEQFF	TGCGCCAGCAGCTTGGGGACGGTCCGGGACTACAAAAGTAATGAGCAGTTCTTC
TRBJ2-7	TRBV5-1	13	.	.	CASSLEVGFEQYF	TGCGCCAGCAGCTTGGAGGTTGGATTCGAGCAGTACTTC
TRBJ1-5	TRBV5-1	15	.	.	CARKGTGYSNQPQHF	TGCGCCAGGAAGGGTACAGGTTATAGCAATCAGCCCCAGCATTTT
TRBJ2-3	TRBV7-3	17	few	TRBD2	CASSLRASGSRYDTQYF	TGTGCCAGCAGCTTAAGGGCTAGCGGGAGTCGGTACGATACGCAGTATTTT
TRBJ1-4	TRBV10-3	12	.	.	CAISGGSEKLFF	TGTGCCATCAGTGGTGGAAGTGAAAAACTGTTTTTT
TRBJ1-2	TRBV4-1	15	few	.	CASSQERDSAGGYTF	TGCGCCAGCAGCCAAGAACGAGACAGTGCGGGGGGCTACACCTTC
TRBJ2-5	TRBV28	15	.	.	CASSPPRGREETQYF	TGTGCCAGCAGCCCCCCACGGGGGCGGGAGGAGACCCAGTACTTC
TRBJ2-7	TRBV6-5	14	few	.	CASSYKGEGYEQYF	TGTGCCAGCAGTTACAAGGGGGAGGGGTACGAGCAGTACTTC
TRBJ2-7	TRBV25-1	14	few	.	CASSAPGIAGEQYF	TGTGCCAGCAGCGCGCCAGGGATCGCTGGCGAGCAGTACTTC
TRBJ2-1	TRBV5-1	16	.	TRBD2	CASSWGSGRGANEQFF	TGCGCCAGCAGCTGGGGTAGCGGGAGAGGTGCAAATGAGCAGTTCTTC
TRBJ2-7	TRBV12-3/TRBV12-4	14	few	.	CASSLFLASGEQYF	TGTGCCAGCAGTTTATTCTTGGCGTCGGGCGAGCAGTACTTC
TRBJ2-7	TRBV20-1	12	.	.	CSALSRGSEQYF	TGCAGTGCTCTTTCCAGGGGTAGCGAGCAGTACTTC
TRBJ2-3	TRBV14	13	.	.	CASSRSRGDTQYF	TGTGCCAGCAGCCGGTCCCGTGGGGATACGCAGTATTTT
TRBJ2-7	TRBV10-2	13	few	.	CASSPAAQGEQYF	TGCGCCAGCAGTCCCGCTGCCCAGGGCGAGCAGTACTTC
TRBJ2-7	TRBV5-6	15	.	TRBD1	CASSSPGTASYEQYF	TGTGCCAGCAGCTCGCCTGGGACAGCCTCCTACGAGCAGTACTTC
TRBJ2-1	TRBV12-3/TRBV12-4	12	.	TRBD1	CASSLEDRGQFF	TGTGCCAGCAGTTTAGAGGACAGGGGGCAGTTCTTC
TRBJ2-7	TRBV7-2	16	once	TRBD1	CASSLLGGQGNYEQYF	TGTGCCAGCAGCTTATTGGGGGGACAGGGGAACTACGAGCAGTACTTC
TRBJ1-1	TRBV5-1	16	.	TRBD1	CASSLGGTGAGTEAFF	TGCGCCAGCAGCTTGGGAGGGACAGGGGCAGGCACTGAAGCTTTCTTT
TRBJ2-7	TRBV9	13	.	.	CASSSKGGYEQYF	TGTGCCAGCAGCTCCAAGGGTGGGTACGAGCAGTACTTC
TRBJ1-4	TRBV29-1	14	few	.	CSVLGTATNEKLFF	TGCAGCGTCCTTGGGACGGCAACTAATGAAAAACTGTTTTTT
TRBJ2-5	TRBV5-1	15	few	TRBD2	CASSFLVGLGETQYF	TGCGCCAGCAGCTTCCTGGTGGGACTAGGGGAGACCCAGTACTTC
TRBJ2-5	TRBV20-1	13	many	TRBD1	CSARGQGQETQYF	TGCAGTGCTAGAGGACAGGGTCAAGAGACCCAGTACTTC
TRBJ2-7	TRBV3-1	13	few	.	CASSQVGAYEQYF	TGTGCCAGCAGCCAAGTAGGGGCCTACGAGCAGTACTTC
TRBJ1-2	TRBV10-3	15	few	.	CAISESRGLGYGYTF	TGTGCCATCAGTGAGTCTCGAGGTCTAGGCTATGGCTACACCTTC
TRBJ1-2	TRBV7-9	15	.	.	CASSLAGRVNYGYTF	TGTGCCAGCAGCTTAGCGGGCAGAGTGAACTATGGCTACACCTTC
TRBJ1-5	TRBV5-1	16	few	TRBD1	CASSIGTGRSNQPQHF	TGCGCCAGCAGCATAGGGACAGGTCGATCTAATCAGCCCCAGCATTTT
TRBJ2-6	TRBV5-5	15	few	.	CASSLFGLRANVLTF	TGTGCCAGCAGCTTGTTCGGGCTCCGGGCCAACGTCCTGACTTTC